The 18 T cell receptor beta chains listed next were all sequenced from one sample in a study of beta chain features in type 1 diabetes. Findings and caveats of the study: When Type 1 diabetes patients were examined, their TCRB CDR3s proved moderately but significantly shorter in all four CD4+ subsets.

The antigens for these receptors are not known. The entirety of the isolated RNA underwent reverse transcription, so expressed TCRB transcripts were sequenced. The method was immunoSEQ multiplex PCR; TCRdb's version includes in-frame clones alone and lacks a portion of them. The sample consists of 500,000 to 650,000 clones, around 11% of them appearing once. Sequences were obtained from naive CD4+ T cells from blood. The receptors here all came from a man between 25 and 39 years old with type 1 diabetes.

The V and J genes are TRBV30 and TRBJ1-2; 7 positions agree with TRBD1. V shed 7 bases and J 10 bases; nucleotides not matched to a gene: 12. This CDR3 region has 12 residues. CDR1 and CDR2 (germline): GTSNPN, SVGIG (reference sequence). The CDR3 DNA sequence: TGTGCCTTATCAAGGACAGGCTTAGACTACACCTTC. Its protein product is CALSRTGLDYTF. Variable domain in full (rest from reference TRBV30 and TRBJ1-2): SQTIHQWPATLVQPVGSPLSLECTVEGTSNPNLYWYRQAAGRGLQLLFYSVGIGQISSEVPQNLSASRPQDRQFILSSKKLLLSDSGFYLCALSRTGLDYTFGSGTRLTVV.

This clone was seen only a few times. The rearrangement links TRBV7-9 to TRBJ2-5; D not certain. The CDR3 runs 14 residues. Germline CDR1 and CDR2: SEHNR and FQNEAQ (reference sequence). V dropped 5 bases and J dropped 1 base, with 11 bases sitting between them. CDR3 DNA sequence: TGTGCCAGCAGCATCCAGGTACCCCAAGAGACCCAGTACTTC. Translated: CASSIQVPQETQYF.

This clone was counted only a few times. An end of the junction does not agree with germline; a read error may underlie this. The chain has TRBV7-7 and TRBJ2-2; 7 positions agree with TRBD1. There are 15 residues in the CDR3. Germline CDR1 SSHAT, CDR2 FNYEAQ (reference sequence). The CDR3 coding sequence is TGTGCTAGCAGCCCCCGACAGGGTACCACCGGGGAGCTGTTTTTT. Translated, it gives CASSPRQGTTGELFF.

This clone was seen only a few times. This chain connects TRBV28 to TRBJ2-7; TRBD1 agrees at 9 bases. The V gene's germline CDR1 is MDHEN and CDR2 SYDVKM. V lost 7 bases and J lost 5; bases outside the gene matches: 12. The CDR3 extends over 15 amino acids. The CDR3 coding sequence is TGTGCCAGCAATCATGGACAGGGGAAGTTTGACGAGCAGTACTTC. This encodes CASNHGQGKFDEQYF.

This clone was found a few times. Other DNA sequences in this specimen translate into the identical CDR3. The V call is TRBV7-2, the J call TRBJ2-5; 8 bases map to TRBD2. Germline CDR1 and CDR2: SGHTA and FQGNSA. V lost 2 bases to trimming and J lost 0 bases; unmatched junction nucleotides: 2. The CDR3 spans 15 residues. CDR3 in DNA: TGTGCCAGCAGCTTAAGCGGGGGTGACCAAGAGACCCAGTACTTC. Translated: CASSLSGGDQETQYF.

This clone occurred a few times. The V call is TRBV7-3, the J call TRBJ1-4, with TRBD1 identical over 10 bases. The CDR3 covers 15 residues. Germline V gene data show CDR1 as SGHTA and CDR2 as FQGTGA. J lost 5 bases, V lost 5 bases, and 5 bases had no gene match. The CDR3, as DNA: TGTGCCAGCAGCCTAGGGGGACAGGGGAATGAAAAACTGTTTTTT. Translation gives CASSLGGQGNEKLFF.

This clone has more than one count but fewer than ten. Germline is not matched at one junction end, which may reflect a read error. This chain joins TRBV5-1 and TRBJ1-2, with D possibly being TRBD1 (5 bases). Germline assignment: CDR1 SGHRS and CDR2 YFSETQ. This CDR3 has 14 residues. CDR3 DNA: TGCGCCAGCAGATTGGACATGGAACTCTATGGCTACACCTTC. Translated: CASRLDMELYGYTF.

This clone was detected only a few times. This sequence joins TRBV4-3 and TRBJ1-4; D might be TRBD1 (6 bases). V lost 1 base to trimming and J lost 5 bases, with 14 bases between them. The CDR3 length is 16 residues. Germline V CDR1 and CDR2: LGHNA, YSLEER. CDR3 sequence: CASSQGFRTENEKLFF. In DNA form, the CDR3 reads TGCGCCAGCAGCCAAGGTTTCAGGACAGAGAATGAAAAACTGTTTTTT.

This clone was seen more than once but under ten times. Written as DNA, the CDR3 is TGTGCCAGCAGTTACTCGGGATCCTACGAGCAGTACTTC. This codes for CASSYSGSYEQYF. The rearrangement links TRBV6-6 to TRBJ2-7; D gene uncertain. V was trimmed by 0 bases and J by 1 base, leaving 4 bases between them. Germline V gene data show CDR1 as MNHNY and CDR2 as SVGAGI (reference sequence). This CDR3 is built from 13 residues.

This clone was detected only a few times. This chain joins TRBV29-1 and TRBJ1-2; 8 bases agree with TRBD1. Per the germline V gene, CDR1 is SQVTM and CDR2 is ANQGSEA. The CDR3 spans 13 residues. Trimming at V came to 6 bases and at J to 0 bases, leaving 3 bases not matched to a gene. The CDR3 loop is CSVWTGSNYGYTF. In DNA form, the CDR3 reads TGCAGCGTATGGACAGGGTCTAACTATGGCTACACCTTC.

This clone was detected only a few times. This rearrangement joins TRBV6-5 to TRBJ2-7; weak D call: TRBD1 (5 bases). CDR3 size: 13 residues. Trimming shortened V by 2 bases and J by 3 bases, and 8 bases separated the two germline ends. Germline-derived CDR1 and CDR2 are MNHEY and SVGAGI. The CDR3 region has the DNA TGTGCCAGCAGTTACCCCGACAGCTACGAGCAGTACTTC. This gives the protein CASSYPDSYEQYF.

The chain carries TRBV15 and TRBJ1-1; 7 bases line up with TRBD1. Germline CDR1 LNHNV, CDR2 YYDKDF (reference sequence). V was clipped by 3 bases and J by 0 bases; unmatched bases: 10. The CDR3 covers 17 residues. The CDR3 sequence is CATSSPSLQGMNTEAFF. CDR3 bases: TGTGCCACCAGCAGCCCGAGTCTACAGGGGATGAACACTGAAGCTTTCTTT.

This rearrangement joins TRBV29-1 to TRBJ2-4; D might be TRBD2 (5 bases). Germline CDR1 reads SQVTM; CDR2 reads ANQGSEA. The CDR3 consists of 12 residues. V was trimmed by 4 bases and J by 6 bases, leaving 10 bases between them. CDR3 sequence: CSVVERINIQYF. CDR3 coding DNA: TGCAGCGTTGTGGAGCGGATAAACATTCAGTACTTC.

CDR3 sequence: CASTASTYEQYF. The CDR3 DNA follows: TGTGCCAGCACCGCCAGCACCTACGAGCAGTACTTC. The rearrangement joins TRBV7-9 to TRBJ2-7; D not resolved. Germline V gene data show CDR1 as SEHNR and CDR2 as FQNEAQ (reference sequence). The CDR3 runs 12 residues. V was cut by 7 bases and J by 2 bases, with 9 bases left in between.

The V call is TRBV14, the J call TRBJ1-3; D perhaps matches TRBD1 (6 bases). Between the trimmed V and J ends, which lost 2 bases and 3 bases, there was a span of 11 bases. The length of the CDR3 is 15 residues. The germline V gene has CDR1 SGHDN and CDR2 FVKESK. CDR3 sequence reads: CASSQTGTYGNTIYF. CDR3 nucleotides: TGTGCCAGCAGCCAAACCGGGACATATGGAAACACCATATATTTT.

This clone was seen a handful of times. This chain uses TRBV29-1 with TRBJ1-2, with D perhaps TRBD1 (5 bases). This CDR3 contains 13 residues. Germline lookup yields CDR1 SQVTM and CDR2 ANQGSEA. The V end was cut by 3 bases, the J end by 6 bases, with 14 bases between. The CDR3 spells CSVDQGSWNGYTF. For the CDR3, the DNA is TGCAGCGTTGACCAGGGTAGTTGGAATGGCTACACCTTC.

This clone was seen a few times. The rearrangement joins TRBV5-1 to TRBJ2-5; perhaps D is TRBD1 or TRBD2 (5 bases each). V lost 2 bases and J lost 1, with 9 bases in between. In germline, CDR1 is SGHRS, CDR2 YFSETQ. The CDR3 has 14 amino acids. CDR3 residues: CASSFVGPQETQYF. The DNA of the CDR3 is TGCGCCAGCAGCTTTGTGGGACCCCAAGAGACCCAGTACTTC.

The V call is TRBV6-1, the J call TRBJ1-2; D uncertain. With 4 bases removed from V and 4 bases from J, the gap between germline ends came to 10 bases. This CDR3 is 13 amino acids long. Germline V gives CDR1 MNHNS, CDR2 SASEGT. This chain's CDR3 is CASSGKGVYGYTF. The CDR3 DNA sequence: TGTGCCAGCAGTGGAAAGGGTGTCTATGGCTACACCTTC.